Below, 23 T cell receptor beta chains from the same sample are listed, as sequenced in a study of blood T cell repertoires in COVID-19. Measured with immunoSEQ multiplex PCR; TCRdb has only the in-frame clones, and not every one. Among more than 13,000 clones, around nine tenths were seen once, and the ten largest hold under 2.5%. The sample comprised peripheral blood. The source is a woman aged 70-85 years in a cohort sampled during active or convalescent COVID-19.

The V gene is TRBV7-2, the J gene TRBJ1-3, with D possibly being TRBD1 (5 bases). Germline CDR1 SGHTA, CDR2 FQGNSA. Trimming shortened V by 1 base and J by 3 bases, and 10 bases separated the two germline ends. This CDR3 spans 15 amino acids. CDR3 DNA: TGTGCCAGCAGCTTAGGGGCAGGGTTTGGAAACACCATATATTTT. It specifies CASSLGAGFGNTIYF.

The rearrangement joins TRBV4-1 to TRBJ1-1; D not resolved. V was shortened by 0 bases and J by 12 bases, with 14 bases between the two germline ends. Looked up from germline, CDR1 is MGHRA and CDR2 is YSYEKL. CDR3 size: 13 residues. CDR3 in amino acids: CASSQENGAKPFF. The DNA of the CDR3 is TGCGCCAGCAGCCAAGAAAATGGAGCCAAACCTTTCTTT.

The V call is TRBV5-1, the J call TRBJ2-7; 7 bases are a match to TRBD1. CDR1 and CDR2 from the germline V gene are SGHRS and YFSETQ. The V gene end was trimmed by 4 bases and the J gene end by 2 bases; junction bases not matched to a gene: 3. The CDR3 loop spans 13 amino acids. The CDR3 here is CASSPGTAYEQYF. The CDR3 DNA reads TGCGCCAGCAGCCCCGGGACAGCCTACGAGCAGTACTTC.

The chain joins TRBV6-6 to TRBJ1-2; TRBD1 might be the D (6 bases). The CDR3 runs 12 residues. With 11 bases removed from V and 0 bases from J, the gap between germline ends came to 10 bases. Germline values: CDR1 MNHNY, CDR2 SVGAGI (reference sequence). In DNA form, the CDR3 reads TGTGCCCCACAGGGTTCTAACTATGGCTACACCTTC. Protein sequence: CAPQGSNYGYTF.

The chain has TRBV3-1 (or the pseudogene TRBV3-2) and TRBJ2-3; TRBD1 might be the D (6 bases). The germline V and J ends were trimmed by 4 bases and 4 bases, with 12 bases remaining between them. The CDR3 contains 14 residues. Germline V gene lookup returns CDR1 LGHDT and CDR2 YNNKEL (reference sequence). The DNA of the CDR3 is TGTGCCAGCAGCCGTCAGGGGATCTCAGATACGCAGTATTTT. It specifies CASSRQGISDTQYF.

The CDR3 DNA is TGTGCCAGTAGTATGGGACTAGCGGGGCAAGAGACCCAGTACTTC. The encoded protein is CASSMGLAGQETQYF. This rearrangement joins TRBV19 to TRBJ2-5, with 13 bases aligning to TRBD2. The CDR3 contains 15 residues. Germline V lookup: CDR1 LNHDA, CDR2 SQIVND (reference sequence). After removal of 3 bases from V and 2 bases from J, the junction contained 0 bases not matched to a gene.

V usage is TRBV12-3 or TRBV12-4 and J usage is TRBJ2-7, with D unresolved. This CDR3 has 12 residues. V was pared by 3 bases and J by 7 bases, with 10 bases between. The DNA for the CDR3 is TGTGCCAGCAGTTTGGTATCCGGGGAGCAGTACTTC. Its translation is CASSLVSGEQYF.

The chain joins TRBV25-1 to TRBJ2-3; 11 bases agree with TRBD2. The V gene's germline CDR1 is MGHDK and CDR2 SYGVNS. Trimming cost V 3 bases and J 4 bases; bases outside gene matches: 9. The CDR3 totals 17 residues. For the CDR3, the DNA is TGTGCCAGCAGTGACGGTGTAGCGGGGGGGCCTGCAGATACGCAGTATTTT. This sequence encodes CASSDGVAGGPADTQYF.

The rearrangement uses TRBV20-1 and TRBJ2-3, with D possibly matching TRBD2 (7 bases). The CDR3 sequence is 15 residues long. CDR1 DFQATT and CDR2 SNEGSKA come from the germline V gene (reference sequence). Trimming pared 3 bases from V and 1 base from J, leaving 14 bases between. CDR3 coding DNA: TGCAGTGCTAGTAGTTACGGGGGGCGCACAGATACGCAGTATTTT. Translation gives CSASSYGGRTDTQYF.

The chain has TRBV12-3 or TRBV12-4 and TRBJ2-7; no firm D call. This CDR3 region has 13 residues. Trimming took off 3 bases at V and 6 bases at J, with 12 bases between the two ends. In DNA, the CDR3 is TGTGCCAGCAGTTTTTGGAGAATGGGCGAGCAGTACTTC. It codes for CASSFWRMGEQYF.

The chain carries TRBV24-1 and TRBJ2-3; the match to TRBD2 covers 8 bases. The germline gives CDR1 KGHDR, CDR2 SFDVKD. The CDR3 runs 13 residues. Trimming cost V 7 bases and J 6 bases; bases outside gene matches: 5. The CDR3 DNA reads as TGTGCCACCAGCCGGGGGGGGTCTGATACGCAGTATTTT. As protein: CATSRGGSDTQYF.

This chain links TRBV9 with TRBJ1-2; the D gene is possibly TRBD1 (6 bases). V dropped 2 bases and J dropped 5 bases, with 13 bases sitting between them. The CDR3 totals 14 residues. In germline, CDR1 is SGDLS, CDR2 YYNGEE. The CDR3 sequence is CASSVTGREYGYTF. Written as DNA, the CDR3 is TGTGCCAGCAGCGTTACAGGGAGGGAATATGGCTACACCTTC. Using reference TRBV9 and TRBJ1-2 for the parts outside the CDR3, the full variable domain is DSGVTQTPKHLITATGQRVTLRCSPRSGDLSVYWYQQSLDQGLQFLIQYYNGEERAKGNILERFSAQQFPDLHSELNLSSLELGDSALYFCASSVTGREYGYTFGSGTRLTVV.

The rearrangement links TRBV9 to TRBJ1-1, with TRBD1 identical over 12 bases. CDR1 is SGDLS and CDR2 is YYNGEE in the germline V gene. J was trimmed by 4 bases and V by 0 bases; bases with no gene match: 4. This CDR3 has 16 residues. The CDR3 DNA reads TGTGCCAGCAGCGTAGGGGGACAGGGGGCGATCACTGAAGCTTTCTTT. It translates to CASSVGGQGAITEAFF.

This rearrangement joins TRBV11-2 to TRBJ1-3; 8 nucleotides agree with TRBD1. This CDR3 region has 15 residues. In germline, CDR1 is SGHAT, CDR2 FQNNGV. V was clipped by 5 bases and J by 4 bases; unmatched bases: 7. The CDR3 protein is CASSHHPGGGNTIYF. The CDR3, as DNA: TGTGCCAGCAGCCACCACCCAGGGGGCGGAAACACCATATATTTT.

There are a few counts of this clone. The V call is TRBV9, the J call TRBJ1-2; D unresolved. This CDR3 has 15 amino acids. V shed 0 bases and J shed 4 bases, with 13 bases lying between them. Per germline, CDR1 SGDLS and CDR2 YYNGEE. Written as DNA, the CDR3 is TGTGCCAGCAGCGTAGAGGCGCGGGCCCGCTATGGCTACACCTTC. It yields the protein CASSVEARARYGYTF.

The chain recombines TRBV6-6 with TRBJ1-1, with 8 bases that match TRBD1. V shed 10 bases, J shed 1 base, and the junction held 8 bases outside the gene matches. CDR3 length: 14 residues. The V gene's germline CDR1 is MNHNY and CDR2 SVGAGI (reference sequence). CDR3 sequence: CATGRTGSNTEAFF. DNA of the CDR3: TGTGCCACCGGACGGACAGGGTCGAACACTGAAGCTTTCTTT.

This chain connects TRBV29-1 to TRBJ1-2; possible D gene TRBD1, 6 bases. This CDR3 spans 11 amino acids. The germline gives CDR1 SQVTM, CDR2 ANQGSEA. V lost 7 bases and J 6 bases, leaving 12 bases between the germline ends. CDR3 sequence reads: CSGRQGNGYTF. As DNA, the CDR3 is TGCAGCGGAAGGCAGGGGAATGGCTACACCTTC.

The chain couples TRBV5-4 to TRBJ1-1, with 9 bases matching TRBD1. V shed 0 bases, J shed 5 bases, and the junction held 5 bases outside the gene matches. From germline, CDR1 is SGHNT and CDR2 YYREEE (reference sequence). This CDR3 has 15 residues. CDR3 region: CASSLGGTGRTEAFF. The CDR3 DNA sequence: TGTGCCAGCAGCTTGGGGGGGACAGGGAGAACTGAAGCTTTCTTT.

The V gene is TRBV24-1, the J gene TRBJ1-1; TRBD1 matches 12 bases. The CDR3 has 17 amino acids. Losses at the gene ends were 3 bases for V and 5 bases for J; bases not matched to a gene: 9. Looked up from germline, CDR1 is KGHDR and CDR2 is SFDVKD. DNA of the CDR3: TGTGCCACCAGTGATCCCGGGACAGGGGGCAGACAAACTGAAGCTTTCTTT. Translated, it gives CATSDPGTGGRQTEAFF.

The J gene is TRBJ2-7, the V gene TRBV4-3, with TRBD2 identical over 11 bases. The ends lost 2 bases at V and 5 bases at J; junction bases unmatched: 8. This CDR3 has 16 residues. Germline lookup yields CDR1 LGHNA and CDR2 YSLEER. The DNA of the CDR3 is TGCGCCAGCAGCCAACTCTCTAGCGGGGGGTGGGACGAGCAGTACTTC. Protein sequence: CASSQLSSGGWDEQYF.

The J gene is TRBJ1-5, the V gene TRBV15; TRBD1 matches 7 bases. The trim removed 0 bases at V and 2 bases at J, leaving 7 bases unmatched. Per the germline V gene, CDR1 is LNHNV and CDR2 is YYDKDF (reference sequence). This CDR3 is 17 amino acids long. In DNA form, the CDR3 reads TGTGCCACCAGCAGAGATCTGACAGGGAGTGGCAATCAGCCCCAGCATTTT. This gives the protein CATSRDLTGSGNQPQHF.

The chain is built from TRBV4-3 and TRBJ2-5, with 10 bases lining up with TRBD1. The CDR3 is 16 amino acids. CDR1 is LGHNA, CDR2 YSLEER, per germline. Unmatched junction bases numbered 5, after V lost 1 base and J lost 3 bases. The CDR3, as DNA: TGCGCCAGCAGCCAAGTTTGGACAGGGGGTAAAGAGACCCAGTACTTC. Translating it yields CASSQVWTGGKETQYF.

The V gene is TRBV7-2, the J gene TRBJ1-6; D may be TRBD1 (5 bases). Germline V gene sequence: CDR1 SGHTA, CDR2 FQGNSA. Trimming cost V 6 bases and J 9 bases, with 15 bases left between them. CDR3 length: 14 amino acids. The CDR3 sequence: CASSPGLGVSPLHF. DNA for the CDR3: TGTGCCAGCAGTCCAGGGTTAGGGGTTTCACCCCTCCACTTT.